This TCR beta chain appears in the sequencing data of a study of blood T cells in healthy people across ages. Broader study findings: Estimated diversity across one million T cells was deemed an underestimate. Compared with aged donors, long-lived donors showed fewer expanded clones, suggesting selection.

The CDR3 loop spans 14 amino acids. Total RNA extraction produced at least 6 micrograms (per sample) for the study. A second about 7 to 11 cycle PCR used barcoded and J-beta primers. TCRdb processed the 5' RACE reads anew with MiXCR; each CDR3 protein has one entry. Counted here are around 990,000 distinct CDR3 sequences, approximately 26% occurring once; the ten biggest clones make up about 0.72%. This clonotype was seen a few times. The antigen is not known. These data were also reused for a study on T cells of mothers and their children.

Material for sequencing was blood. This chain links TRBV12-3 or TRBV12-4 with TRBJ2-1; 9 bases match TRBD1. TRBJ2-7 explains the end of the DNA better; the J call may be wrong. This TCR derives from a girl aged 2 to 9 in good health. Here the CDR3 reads CASSNPGQGYEQYF. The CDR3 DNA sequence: TGTGCCAGCAGCAACCCGGGACAGGGCTACGAGCAGTACTTC.